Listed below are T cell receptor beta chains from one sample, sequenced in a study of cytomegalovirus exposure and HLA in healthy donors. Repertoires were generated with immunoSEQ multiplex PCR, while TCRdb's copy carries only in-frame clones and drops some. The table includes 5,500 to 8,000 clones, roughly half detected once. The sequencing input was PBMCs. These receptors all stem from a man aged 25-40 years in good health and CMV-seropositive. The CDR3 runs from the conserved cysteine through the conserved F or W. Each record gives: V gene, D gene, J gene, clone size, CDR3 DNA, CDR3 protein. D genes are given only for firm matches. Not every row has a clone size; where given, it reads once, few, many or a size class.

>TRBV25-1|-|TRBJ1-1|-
TGTGCCAGCAGTGAATATCCCCTAGGGAACACTGAAGCTTTCTTT
CASSEYPLGNTEAFF
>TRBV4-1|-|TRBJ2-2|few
TGCGCCAGCAGCGGATCAAGAGAGGCCACCGGGGAGCTGTTTTTT
CASSGSREATGELFF
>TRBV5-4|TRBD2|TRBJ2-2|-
TGTGCCAGCAGCCGGGACGGGCGGGAGGGATGGACCGGGGAGCTGTTTTTT
CASSRDGREGWTGELFF
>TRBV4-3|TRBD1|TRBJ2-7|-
TGCGCCAGCAGCCCGGGGACAGGTGTGTTGTACGAGCAGTACTTC
CASSPGTGVLYEQYF
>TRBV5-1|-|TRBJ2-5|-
TGCGCCAGCAGCCAACAAGAGACCCAGTACTTC
CASSQQETQYF
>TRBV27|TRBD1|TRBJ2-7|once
TGTGCCAGCCGGACAGGGAGCTTGAACGAGCAGTACTTC
CASRTGSLNEQYF
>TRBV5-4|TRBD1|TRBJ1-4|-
TGTGCCAGCAGCTCAAGTTCTACAGGGGGCGAAGAGGAAAAACTGTTTTTT
CASSSSSTGGEEEKLFF
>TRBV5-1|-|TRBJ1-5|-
TGCGCCAGCAGCTTGGATCCGGATCAGCCCCAGCATTTT
CASSLDPDQPQHF
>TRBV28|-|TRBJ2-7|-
TGTGCCAGCAGACTTAACTACGAGCAGTACTTC
CASRLNYEQYF
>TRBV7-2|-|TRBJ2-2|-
TGTGCCAGCAGCTCCTCGAACACCGGGGAGCTGTTTTTT
CASSSSNTGELFF
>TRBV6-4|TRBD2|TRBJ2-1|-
TGTGCCAGCAGTGAAGCGGGAGGGTACAATGAGCAGTTCTTC
CASSEAGGYNEQFF
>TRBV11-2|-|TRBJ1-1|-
TGTGCCAGCAGCCCCGGACAGCTGAACACTGAAGCTTTCTTT
CASSPGQLNTEAFF
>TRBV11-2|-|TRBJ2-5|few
TGTGCCAGCACGAGGGCGGGTGGGGAGACCCAGTACTTC
CASTRAGGETQYF
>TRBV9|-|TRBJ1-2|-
TGTGCCAGCAGCGGGAACCCAGGGAGGGCGGTGGGCTTC
CASSGNPGRAVGF
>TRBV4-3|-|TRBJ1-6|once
TGCGCCAGCAGCCAATTCGGAACGGAGGATTCACCCCTCCACTTT
CASSQFGTEDSPLHF
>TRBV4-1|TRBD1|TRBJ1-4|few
TGCGCCAGCAGCCAGATCGACAGGGGAGCCGAAAAACTGTTTTTT
CASSQIDRGAEKLFF
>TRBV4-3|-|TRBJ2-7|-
TGCGCCAGCAGCCAAGATCAGGGAATAAGCTACGAGCAGTACTTC
CASSQDQGISYEQYF
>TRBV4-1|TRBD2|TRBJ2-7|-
TGCGCCAGCAGCCCTCTTCGGACTAGCGGGCACGAGCAGTACTTC
CASSPLRTSGHEQYF
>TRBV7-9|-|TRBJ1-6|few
TGTGCCAGCAGCTTAGCGAACGCGGGACCCCTCCACTTT
CASSLANAGPLHF
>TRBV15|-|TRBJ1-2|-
TGTGCCACCAGCAGAGATCACAAGGGGGGCTACACCTTC
CATSRDHKGGYTF
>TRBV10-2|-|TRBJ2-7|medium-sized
TGCGCCAGCAGTGAGGGATACAGTCTTTCCTACGAGCAGTACTTC
CASSEGYSLSYEQYF
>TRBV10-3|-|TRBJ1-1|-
TGTGCCATCAGTTCGGACAGTTCGAACACTGAAGCTTTCTTT
CAISSDSSNTEAFF
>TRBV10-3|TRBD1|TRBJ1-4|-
TGTGCCATCAGTGATGCAGACAGGGTTCATGAAAAACTGTTTTTT
CAISDADRVHEKLFF
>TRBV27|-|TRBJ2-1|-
TGTGCCAGCAGTGGCACGAGGAATGAGCAGTTCTTC
CASSGTRNEQFF
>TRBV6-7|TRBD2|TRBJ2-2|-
TGTGCCAGCAGTTCCGGACTAGCGGGGGGGCCGGGCACCGGGGAGCTGTTTTTT
CASSSGLAGGPGTGELFF
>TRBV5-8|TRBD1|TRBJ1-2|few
TGTGCCAGCAGCAGACAGGGGCACTATGGCTACACCTTC
CASSRQGHYGYTF
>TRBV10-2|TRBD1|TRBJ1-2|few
TGCGCCAGCAGTTCAGGGGGCTTAAACTATGGCTACACCTTC
CASSSGGLNYGYTF
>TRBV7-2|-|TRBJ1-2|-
TGTGCCAGCAGCTACCGGACAGACTCCTCGGATGGCTACACCTTC
CASSYRTDSSDGYTF
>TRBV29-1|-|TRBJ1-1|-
TGCAGCGTTGAAACTACCTACACTGAAGCTTTCTTT
CSVETTYTEAFF
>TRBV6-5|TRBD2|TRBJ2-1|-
TGTGCCACCCAGAGCGGGGTGTCGGGCGATGAGCAGTTCTTC
CATQSGVSGDEQFF
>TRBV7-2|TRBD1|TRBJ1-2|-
TGTGCCAGCAGCTTACCCCGGACAGGGAGGGATGGCTACACCTTC
CASSLPRTGRDGYTF
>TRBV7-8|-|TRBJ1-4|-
TGTGCCAGCAGCTTAGCGAAGGAGGGTCGTCGCCTGTTTTTT
CASSLAKEGRRLFF
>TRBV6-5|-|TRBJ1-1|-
TGTGCCAGCAGTCTTCCCGACGAGCGTGAAGCTTTCTTT
CASSLPDEREAFF
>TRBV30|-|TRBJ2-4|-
TGTGCCTGGAGTGTGAGGGACATTCAGTACTTC
CAWSVRDIQYF
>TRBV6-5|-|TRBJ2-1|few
TGTGCCAGCAGCCCCCGAGGGTACAATGAGCAGTTCTTC
CASSPRGYNEQFF
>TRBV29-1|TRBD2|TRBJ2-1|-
TGCAGCGTTGACCCTAGCGGGTCTACTCGGTTCATGATCAATGAGCAGTTCTTC
CSVDPSGSTRFMINEQFF
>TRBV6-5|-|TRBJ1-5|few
TGTGCCAGCAGTTACTCTCTGGGAGACTTTCAAGCCCAGCATTTT
CASSYSLGDFQAQHF
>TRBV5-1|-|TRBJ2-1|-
TGCGCCAGCAGCACCGGGACATCCCACAATGAGCAGTTCTTC
CASSTGTSHNEQFF
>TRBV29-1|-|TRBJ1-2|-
TGCAGCGTTGAAGATCTAGGGGATTCCAACTATGGCTACACCTTC
CSVEDLGDSNYGYTF
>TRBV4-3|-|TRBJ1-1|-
TGCGCCAGCAGCCAAGATCCCCGAGGGTACACTGAAGCTTTCTTT
CASSQDPRGYTEAFF
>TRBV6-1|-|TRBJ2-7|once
TGTGCCAGCAGAGTTGCCAGGGACTACGAGCAGTACTTC
CASRVARDYEQYF
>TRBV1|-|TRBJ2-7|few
TGCACCAGCAGTCTCACCCTCCAACTAGCGGGTAACGAGCAGTACTTC
CTSSLTLQLAGNEQYF
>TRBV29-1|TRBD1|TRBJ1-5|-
TGCAGCGTTGAAGCTTTGACCCTGGGACAGGGGAGGGGAGGCAATCAGCCCCAGCATTTT
CSVEALTLGQGRGGNQPQHF
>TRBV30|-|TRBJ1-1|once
TGTGCCATAATACCCAGCACTGAAGCTTTCTTT
CAIIPSTEAFF
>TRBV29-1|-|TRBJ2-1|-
TGCAGCGGCGGGCCTTACAATGAGCAGTTCTTC
CSGGPYNEQFF
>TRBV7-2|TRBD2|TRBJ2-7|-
TGTGCCAGCAGCTTAGGACTAGCGGGGGCCTACGAGCAGTACTTC
CASSLGLAGAYEQYF
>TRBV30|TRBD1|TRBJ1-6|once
TGTGCCTGGAGCCAAAGTGGGACAGTGCCATCACCCCTCCACTTT
CAWSQSGTVPSPLHF
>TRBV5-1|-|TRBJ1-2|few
TGCGCCAGCAGCTCTACCAGGGCTCGCACCTTC
CASSSTRARTF
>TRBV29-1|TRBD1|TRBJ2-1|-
TGCAGCGTCGACAGGGGGCTAAGGAATGAGCAGTTCTTC
CSVDRGLRNEQFF
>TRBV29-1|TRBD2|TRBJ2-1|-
TGCAGCGTTCTACTCGGGACTAGCGAAGACAATGAGCAGTTCTTC
CSVLLGTSEDNEQFF
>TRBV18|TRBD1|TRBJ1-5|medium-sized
TGTGCCAGCTCAGTGGGACAGACCTTATCTAATCAGCCCCAGCATTTT
CASSVGQTLSNQPQHF
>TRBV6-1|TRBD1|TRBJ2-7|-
TGTGCCAGCAAACGGGACAGGGGTCGGTACTTC
CASKRDRGRYF
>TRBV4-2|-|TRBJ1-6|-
TGTGCCAGCAGCCAAGAGGTAGGGACTCTTAATTCACCCCTCCACTTT
CASSQEVGTLNSPLHF
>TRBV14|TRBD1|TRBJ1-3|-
TGTGCCAGCAGCCAAGGAGCAGGGGGCTCGGGTCAGACCATATATTTT
CASSQGAGGSGQTIYF
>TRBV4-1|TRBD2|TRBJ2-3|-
TGCGCCAGCAGCCAAGGGAAAGTCGGGCTAGCGGTTACAGATACGCAGTATTTT
CASSQGKVGLAVTDTQYF
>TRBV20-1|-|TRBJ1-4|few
TGCAGTGCCCGGATGAGGGAAAAACTGTTTTTT
CSARMREKLFF
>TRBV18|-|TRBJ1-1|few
TGTGCCAGCTCAGGAGGGGTTACGAACACTGAAGCTTTCTTT
CASSGGVTNTEAFF
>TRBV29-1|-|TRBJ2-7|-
TGCAGCATATCGACAGGTATATCGTACGAGCAGTACTTC
CSISTGISYEQYF